This T cell receptor beta chain was retrieved from a study of cytomegalovirus exposure and HLA in healthy donors. The study, taken as a whole, reports: According to a later analysis, most TCR beta chains associated with CMV appeared HLA-restricted. A later analysis linked a missense variant in DCLRE1C to the trimming of TCR beta V and J genes. Three CMV-associated chains proved CMV antigen-specific in vitro.

A remark on this clone: The antigen remains undetermined.

This PCR relied on a set of 60 Vbeta primers and 13 Jbeta primers. Sequenced by immunoSEQ multiplex PCR; TCRdb stores in-frame clones only, minus some. The table shows about 200,000 clones, with under 90% occurring only once. This sequence was found in a boy younger than 10 in good health and CMV-seronegative. Input material: PBMCs.

CDR3 coding DNA: TGTGCCAGTAGTGATGATCTACCACAGGGGGTATATTATGGCTACACCTTC. It is translated as CASSDDLPQGVYYGYTF. The chain couples TRBV19 to TRBJ1-2, with 8 bases fitting TRBD1. The CDR3 has 17 amino acids. From germline, CDR1 is LNHDA and CDR2 SQIVND (reference sequence). After removal of 5 bases from V and 5 bases from J, the junction contained 16 bases not matched to a gene.